This T cell receptor beta chain was sequenced in a study of CD8+CD57+ T cells in acquired aplastic anemia (dated by TCRdb to between 2018 and 2020). About the study as a whole: DNA extracted from sorted CD4+ and CD8+ cells had a mean of around 3 ug, with a range of about 0.18 to 27.4 ug. Mean read counts for healthy donor samples were around 10 million for CD4+ cells and some 12 million for CD8+ cells. Study-wide conclusions, independent of this receptor: Patients and healthy controls showed no significant difference in CD8+ Simpson's diversity (P=0.060). Around 31 CD8+ CDR3 sequences were shared between patients and controls but appeared highly expressed in patients and within their immunodominant clones.

In this study, sorted CD4+ and CD8+ T cells from the blood of healthy subjects and of severe aplastic anemia patients had their TCR repertoires deep-sequenced. Ficoll-Paque density gradient centrifugation was used to isolate peripheral blood mononuclear cells. Before DNA extraction, CD4+ and CD8+ T cells were sorted with FACS or magnetic beads. TCR beta VDJ combination and CDR3 sequence profiling used genomic DNA as the template. TCR repertoire sequencing was run on an Illumina HiSeq 2000. As for how the authors treated the data: TRBV/TRBJ rearrangement plots, CDR3 size and DJ length profiles, and Simpson's diversity index were used to assess repertoires. The most abundant DNA sequence in the deep sequencing data was defined as the immunodominant clone. CDR3 amino acid sequences were checked for sharing across subjects and were also compared against the VDJdb database and published repertoires. Starting from the raw public reads, TCRdb applied fastp trimming at Q25, assembled clones with MiXCR and retained in-frame beta chains. Rows with one shared CDR3 protein collapse into an entry with the most common genes and DNA. The V and J calls follow TCRdb's processing rather than the paper's. The sample table shows 200,000 to 250,000 distinct CDR3 sequences, and approximately 35% are seen once. The ten largest clones take up 0.9% to 1.2% of the sample.

On this clonotype itself: Its specific antigen is unknown. No qualities accompany the bases; no much larger clone lies one base away.

The germline V gene (reference sequence) sets CDR1 to SGHKS and CDR2 to YYEKEE. The trim is 0 bases for V and 1 base for J, with a gap of 8 bases between the germline ends. The CDR3 starts with the cysteine, ends with the phenylalanine, and has 15 residues. The read is trimmed to its CDR3 DNA, 45 bases read in frame from base 1. The rearrangement joined TRBV5-5 to TRBJ1-5; a weak D assignment points to TRBD1 (5 bases agree). Material for sequencing was sorted CD4+, CD8+, or CD8+CD57+ T cells (not recorded which) from PBMCs. This clonotype originated in a human donor in good health, serving as a control. The CDR3 protein is CASSLEGRSNQPQHF. The bases are TGTGCCAGCAGCTTGGAGGGGAGGAGCAATCAGCCCCAGCATTTT.